This TCR beta chain stems from a study of monozygotic twins with inflammatory bowel disease. General study points: Fewer shared clonotypes with others were found in IBD patients than in healthy twins, especially with disease activity.

Germline CDR1 reads MNHEY; CDR2 reads SMNVEV (reference sequence). The CDR3 consists of 15 residues. For this clonotype: Its antigen is currently unknown.

Each sample's cDNA came from eight separate reactions. One entry per CDR3 protein, without DNA, is what TCRdb gives after re-calling the 5' RACE reads. This listing includes more than 95,000 distinct CDR3 sequences. This TCR was recovered from a human donor with ulcerative colitis or Crohn's disease, or a healthy co-twin of an affected twin (not recorded which). The chain couples TRBV27 to TRBJ2-7; TCRdb selects TRBD2, and the lack of DNA leaves this call unchecked. The sequencing sample was made of blood. The CDR3 loop is CASSFQLVSLYEQYF.